This T cell receptor (beta chain) was captured by sequencing in a study of T-cell memory formation after mild COVID-19. Background on the study: TCR clusters were mostly confined to one donor each.

TCRdb re-called the 5' RACE reads with MiXCR, one entry per CDR3 protein. In the table there are tens of thousands of distinct CDR3 sequences, 10% to 15% of which are singletons. The source of this sequence is an adult woman who had mild COVID-19 (a few samples of this study predate the infection). Cell type and time point are not known. Sequenced input: PBMCs or a T cell subset sorted from them (not recorded which).

The chain's CDR3 is CASNISGRLNYGYTF. CDR3 nucleotides: TGTGCCAGTAACATCTCGGGACGCCTGAACTATGGCTACACCTTC. J is TRBJ1-2 and V is TRBV19; TRBD1 might be the D (5 bases). Germline assignment: CDR1 LNHDA and CDR2 SQIVND (reference sequence). V was pared by 7 bases and J by 2 bases, with 17 bases between. The length of the CDR3 is 15 residues.